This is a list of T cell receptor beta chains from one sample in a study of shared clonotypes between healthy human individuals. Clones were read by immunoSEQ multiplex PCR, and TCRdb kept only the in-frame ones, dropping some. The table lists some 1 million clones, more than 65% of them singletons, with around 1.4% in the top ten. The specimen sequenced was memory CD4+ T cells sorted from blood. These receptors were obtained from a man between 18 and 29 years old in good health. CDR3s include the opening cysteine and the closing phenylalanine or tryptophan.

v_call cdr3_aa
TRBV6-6 CASSATGVFGYTF
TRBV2 CASSEELAGAYEQYF
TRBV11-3 CASSLGSNQPQHF
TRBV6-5 CASSYRFSGSNEQYF
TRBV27 CASSNTPWIITDTQYF
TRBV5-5 CASSLVPGLVEPQHF
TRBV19 CASSIRRAEYSNQPQHF
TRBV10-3 CAISESSRGYQETQYF
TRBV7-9 CASSGGIGNTIYF
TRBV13 CASSLGLRGGAETQYF
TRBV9 CASSVAGAGSNEQFF
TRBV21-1 CASSKLEGARYEQYF
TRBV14 CASSRVNYGYTF
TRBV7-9 CASSSYRGPGPINQPQHF
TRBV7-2 CASSLGQGVYNEQFF
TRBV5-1 CASSFGDRVEETQYF
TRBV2 CAGREGAYRTDTQYF
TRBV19 CASSIEAVSGNTIYF
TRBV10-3 CAISESGGQANSGTQYF
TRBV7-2 CASSLVRGDEQFF
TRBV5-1 CASSRGTSTTQFF
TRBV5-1 CASSFYLAGTSYEQYF
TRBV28 CASRAWGNLETQYF
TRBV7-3 CASSLGPQETQYF
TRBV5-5 CASRLVGDSNQPQHF
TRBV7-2 CASRPRGDISSSGANVLTF
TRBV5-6 CASSPGGENTEAFF
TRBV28 CASETALGRYEQYF
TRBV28 CASSFLQQGKDEQYF
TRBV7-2 CASSMRGGNTGELFF
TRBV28 CASRRLATEAFF
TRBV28 CASSPWGTNNSPLHF
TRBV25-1 CASSEVAPQNIRYIQYF
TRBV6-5 CASKAPNEKLFF
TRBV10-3 CAIREGQGSAFF
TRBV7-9 CASSRRAGGTGIDEQYF